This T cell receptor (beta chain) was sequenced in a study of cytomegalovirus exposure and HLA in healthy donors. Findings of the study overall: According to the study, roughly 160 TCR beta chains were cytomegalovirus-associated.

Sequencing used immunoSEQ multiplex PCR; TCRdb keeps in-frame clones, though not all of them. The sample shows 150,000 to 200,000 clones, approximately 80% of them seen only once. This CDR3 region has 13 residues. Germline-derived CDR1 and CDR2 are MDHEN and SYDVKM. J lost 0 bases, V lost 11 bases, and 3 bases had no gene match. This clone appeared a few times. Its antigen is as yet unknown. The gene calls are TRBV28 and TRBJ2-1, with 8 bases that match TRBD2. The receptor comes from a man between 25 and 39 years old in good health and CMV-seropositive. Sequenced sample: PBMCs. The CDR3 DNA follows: TGTGCCCTCCGGGGGGGCTCCTACAATGAGCAGTTCTTC. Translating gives CALRGGSYNEQFF. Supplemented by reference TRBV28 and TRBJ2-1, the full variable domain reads DVKVTQSSRYLVKRTGEKVFLECVQDMDHENMFWYRQDPGLGLRLIYFSYDVKMKEKGDIPEGYSVSREKKERFSLILESASTNQTSMYLCALRGGSYNEQFFGPGTRLTVL.